A selection of T cell receptor beta chains follows, all from one sample in a study of T-cell reconstitution after alpha-beta-depleted transplantation in children. MiXCR, applied by TCRdb to the PCR reads, yields one record per CDR3 protein. The sample yields over 85,000 distinct CDR3 sequences, about 9.3% seen once. The sequencing here drew on PBMCs from the stem cell graft donor, taken from the stem cell graft. These receptors were taken from a human donor who donated a stem cell graft to a child with acute lymphoblastic leukemia. Each CDR3 is given with its conserved first and last residue. Each record gives: V gene, J gene, CDR3 protein.

>TRBV3-1|TRBJ2-2
CASSIPGRTNTGELFF
>TRBV7-2|TRBJ1-1
CASSLGPPEDTEAFF
>TRBV6-5|TRBJ2-7
CASSYPGTGGRDEQYF
>TRBV14|TRBJ2-7
CASSQAVPYEQYF
>TRBV7-9|TRBJ1-1
CASSFRDRVNTEAFF
>TRBV5-1|TRBJ2-1
CASSLNSLAGSPSYNEQFF
>TRBV20-1|TRBJ2-5
CSARTSGSEETQYF
>TRBV10-2|TRBJ1-2
CASAPGAGYGYTF
>TRBV24-1|TRBJ2-3
CATSDWASGSGDTQYF
>TRBV12-5|TRBJ2-4
CASGLNSRVLDIQYF
>TRBV12-3/TRBV12-4|TRBJ2-7
CASRTRDSYEQYF
>TRBV12-3/TRBV12-4|TRBJ1-5
CASSHRDRNQPQHF
>TRBV15|TRBJ2-1
CATSRDVGQDNEQFF
>TRBV21-1|TRBJ1-5
CAGKGGGALPTQPQHF
>TRBV7-2|TRBJ2-4
CASSVAGVGVGAKNIQYF
>TRBV27|TRBJ2-1
CASSFGSHNEQFF
>TRBV7-9|TRBJ2-1
CASSPGRGPYNEQFF
>TRBV10-3|TRBJ2-5
CAISATGGNSAQYF
>TRBV7-6|TRBJ1-2
CASSLGGQHYGYTF
>TRBV10-3|TRBJ2-5
CAIRSGQGGQETQYF
>TRBV25-1|TRBJ2-2
CASSESGYTNTGELFF
>TRBV6-1|TRBJ2-1
CASSERDRGLREQFF
>TRBV6-1|TRBJ2-2
CASRPVGLAGFNTGELFF
>TRBV20-1|TRBJ2-1
CSARDQQREGLNEQFF
>TRBV30|TRBJ1-2
CAWSLVSLGYTF
>TRBV7-9|TRBJ1-1
CASSAQGAARTEAFF
>TRBV4-1|TRBJ1-1
CASSQAPAMVQTEAFF
>TRBV6-5|TRBJ2-7
CASSYLTGTASSYEQYF
>TRBV28|TRBJ1-2
CASSESADYGYTF
>TRBV29-1|TRBJ2-7
CSTSQGGNYEQYF
>TRBV12-3/TRBV12-4|TRBJ2-4
CASSELAKNIQYF
>TRBV9|TRBJ2-7
CASSRDREFSYEQYF
>TRBV28|TRBJ2-5
CASSFRRASGETQYF
>TRBV9|TRBJ2-7
CASSLGLGAYEQYF
>TRBV5-6|TRBJ2-1
CASSFGGGGNEQFF
>TRBV5-1|TRBJ2-1
CASSLVGQGANEQFF
>TRBV10-3|TRBJ2-5
CAISESFSGREKETQYF
>TRBV5-4|TRBJ2-1
CASSPPQGYNEQFF
>TRBV4-3|TRBJ2-1
CASSQEIGYNEQFF
>TRBV5-6|TRBJ1-1
CASSLDYEAFF
>TRBV6-1|TRBJ2-2
CASRPGTFTGELFF
>TRBV12-3/TRBV12-4|TRBJ1-5
CASSLGGSGNQPQHF
>TRBV5-6|TRBJ1-2
CASSPGQGVYGYTF
>TRBV5-1|TRBJ2-5
CASSFVGTEETQYF
>TRBV7-6|TRBJ1-5
CASSLSEGLSNQPQHF
>TRBV20-1|TRBJ2-7
CSASPTGGTYEQYF
>TRBV20-1|TRBJ1-1
CSAQGQGARGVEAFF
>TRBV7-9|TRBJ2-2
CASSFISVAGELFF
>TRBV18|TRBJ2-7
CASSPPSLGLSVEQYF
>TRBV20-1|TRBJ2-1
CSAKTGGNEQFF
>TRBV3-1|TRBJ2-3
CASSFTLAPALDTQYF